The rows below give T cell receptor beta chains drawn from one sample of a study of neurological immune-mediated disorders. TCRdb fed the 5' RACE reads into MiXCR, producing one record per CDR3 protein. The sample lists approximately 49,000 distinct CDR3 sequences; less than 12% were seen once. The sample taken for sequencing was PBMCs. These receptors originate from a woman aged 35 to 49 in good health. Each CDR3 is given with its conserved first and last residue. The D gene is left open where the match is weak. The size field is filled for only some rows; it gives once, few, many or a size class.

j_call d_call cdr3_length v_call clone_size cdr3_nt cdr3_aa
TRBJ2-4 - 14 TRBV5-1 - TGCGCCAGCAGCAGCGCCCTAGCCAAAAACATTCAGTACTTC CASSSALAKNIQYF
TRBJ2-7 - 16 TRBV10-3 - TGTGCCATCAGTGGGACACACTGGGCGCATACCTACGAGCAGTACTTC CAISGTHWAHTYEQYF
TRBJ2-2 - 17 TRBV4-3 many TGCGCCAGCAGCCAAGAATCCGTTCGGTCGAACACCGGGGAGCTGTTTTTT CASSQESVRSNTGELFF
TRBJ2-7 - 16 TRBV6-2/TRBV6-3 - TGTGCCAGCAGTTACCCCCGGGACGGGAGCCTCTACGAGCAGTACTTC CASSYPRDGSLYEQYF
TRBJ2-7 TRBD1 13 TRBV29-1 many TGCAGCGAAATTCAGGGGGCAAAGAACGAGCAGTACTTC CSEIQGAKNEQYF
TRBJ2-3 TRBD2 19 TRBV2 many TGTGCCAGCAGCCGAAAGACTAGCGGGAGAGCTACTAGCACAGATACGCAGTATTTT CASSRKTSGRATSTDTQYF
TRBJ2-7 - 15 TRBV6-2/TRBV6-3 many TGTGCCAGCAGTTACTACAGGGTCTCGGGGTACGAGCAGTACTTC CASSYYRVSGYEQYF
TRBJ1-6 - 13 TRBV6-1 many TGTGCCAGCAGTGAAAGGGACCGCCAACCCCTCCACTTT CASSERDRQPLHF
TRBJ2-7 - 16 TRBV5-1 many TGCGCCAGCAGCTTGGGGCAGATTATATTCTCCTACGAGCAGTACTTC CASSLGQIIFSYEQYF
TRBJ2-1 - 14 TRBV7-3 many TGTGCCAGCAGCCGAAACCATAGAGCCGATGAGCAGTTCTTC CASSRNHRADEQFF
TRBJ1-2 - 14 TRBV5-5 many TGTGCCAGCAGCTTGGAACAGGGTGACTATGGCTACACCTTC CASSLEQGDYGYTF
TRBJ2-5 - 14 TRBV5-5 many TGTGCCAGCAGCCCTTTGGACGGCCCGGGGACCCAGTACTTC CASSPLDGPGTQYF
TRBJ1-1 TRBD1 16 TRBV12-3/TRBV12-4 many TGTGCCAGCAGTTTGCGGAACAGGGGGCGAAACACTGAAGCTTTCTTT CASSLRNRGRNTEAFF
TRBJ2-7 - 13 TRBV5-5 many TGTGCCAGCAGCTTCTCGGAGTACTACGAGCAGTACTTC CASSFSEYYEQYF
TRBJ2-2 - 17 TRBV4-1 many TGCGCCAGCAGCCAACTCGGCGGACGGACCTTAACCGGGGAGCTGTTTTTT CASSQLGGRTLTGELFF
TRBJ2-2 TRBD2 16 TRBV7-2 many TGTGCCAGCAGCTTATTCCCTAGCGGGAACACCGGGGAGCTGTTTTTT CASSLFPSGNTGELFF
TRBJ2-7 - 15 TRBV10-1 few TGCGCCAGCAGTGAGGGGGACGGACCGTTCGCCGAGCAGTACTTC CASSEGDGPFAEQYF
TRBJ2-3 TRBD2 17 TRBV6-2/TRBV6-3 - TGTGCCAGCAGACCCTATGATGGTAGCGGGGGGGCAGATACGCAGTATTTT CASRPYDGSGGADTQYF
TRBJ1-1 - 15 TRBV5-1 many TGCGCCAGCAGCCCGCAGGGACTCCCCCCCACTGAAGCTTTCTTT CASSPQGLPPTEAFF
TRBJ1-4 TRBD1 14 TRBV28 many TGTGCCAGCAGTTTGCCCGGGACAGGGGCCCTACTGATTTTT CASSLPGTGALLIF
TRBJ1-5 - 14 TRBV5-1 many TGCGCCAGCAGCCAAGGGGATAGCAATCAGCCCCAGCATTTT CASSQGDSNQPQHF
TRBJ2-1 TRBD2 15 TRBV7-2 - TGTGCCAGCAGCTGGACTAGCGGGGTTGGCAATGAGCAGTTCTTC CASSWTSGVGNEQFF
TRBJ2-1 - 15 TRBV20-1 many TGCAGTGCTTGCCAGACTCGGGACGCCTACAATGAGCAGTTCTTC CSACQTRDAYNEQFF
TRBJ2-3 - 13 TRBV7-3 many TGTGCCAGCAGCTTCGGCGGCACAGATACGCAGTATTTT CASSFGGTDTQYF
TRBJ2-6 - 17 TRBV7-2 many TGTGCCAGCCCCCGAATTAGGGGTTTAGCTGGGGCCAACGTCCTGACTTTC CASPRIRGLAGANVLTF
TRBJ1-4 - 13 TRBV6-5 many TGTGCCAGCAGGACCGCAACTAATGAAAAACTGTTTTTT CASRTATNEKLFF
TRBJ1-1 TRBD1 16 TRBV10-3 many TGTGCCATCAGGAAGGGACAGGGGGCTTCGGACACTGAAGCTTTCTTT CAIRKGQGASDTEAFF
TRBJ1-5 TRBD1 16 TRBV6-6 many TGTGCCAGCAGGCCGACGGCAGGGGGCGGCAATCAGCCCCAGCATTTT CASRPTAGGGNQPQHF
TRBJ2-7 - 11 TRBV2 many TGTGCCAGCAGACAGGGTCGAGAGCAGTACTTC CASRQGREQYF
TRBJ1-4 - 15 TRBV27 few TGTGCCAGCAGTTTAGGGGGAAGGGCTTTTGAAAAACTGTTTTTT CASSLGGRAFEKLFF
TRBJ2-3 - 14 TRBV7-3 few TGTGCCAGCAGTCAAAGCCCCAGCACAGATACGCAGTATTTT CASSQSPSTDTQYF
TRBJ2-5 - 14 TRBV7-2 many TGTGCCAGCAGCTTAGGGGTTCATAGAGAGACCCAGTACTTC CASSLGVHRETQYF
TRBJ2-1 TRBD2 15 TRBV20-1 - TGCAGTGCTGGTGGACTAGCGGGGATTTACAATGAGCAGTTCTTC CSAGGLAGIYNEQFF
TRBJ2-2 TRBD1 15 TRBV10-3 many TGTGCCATCAGAGACGGGACAGGGATAACCGGGGAGCTGTTTTTT CAIRDGTGITGELFF
TRBJ1-2 - 11 TRBV20-1 many TGCAGTGCTAGTGGGATCTATGGCTACACCTTC CSASGIYGYTF
TRBJ2-3 - 12 TRBV5-1 many TGCGCCAGCAGCCCTAAGGGAGATACGCAGTATTTT CASSPKGDTQYF
TRBJ1-1 - 13 TRBV29-1 many TGCAGCGTTGCTGGGGGACTGAACACTGAAGCTTTCTTT CSVAGGLNTEAFF